Shown below are 12 T cell receptor beta chains from a single sample sequenced in a study of T-cell memory formation after mild COVID-19. TCRdb processed the 5' RACE reads anew with MiXCR; each CDR3 protein has one entry. The sample includes a few hundred thousand distinct CDR3 sequences, approximately 7.6% seen only once; the top ten take approximately 23%. Sequencing used PBMCs or a T cell subset sorted from them (not recorded which). These receptors were taken from a man aged 18 to 30 who had mild COVID-19 (a few samples of this study predate the infection). Cell type and time point are not known.

This clonotype came up a few times. The V call is TRBV20-1, the J call TRBJ2-5; D remains unclear. Germline V lookup: CDR1 DFQATT, CDR2 SNEGSKA (reference sequence). The CDR3 covers 10 residues. Trimming left V 3 bases short and J 5 bases short, with 4 bases between. CDR3 region: CSASDETQYF. The CDR3 nucleotides are TGCAGTGCTAGTGACGAGACCCAGTACTTC.

V is TRBV3-1 and J is TRBJ2-5; the match to TRBD2 covers 7 bases. The V gene end was trimmed by 4 bases and the J gene end by 4 bases; junction bases not matched to a gene: 6. The CDR3 runs to 14 residues. Germline V gene sequence: CDR1 LGHDT, CDR2 YNNKEL (reference sequence). Here the CDR3 DNA reads TGTGCCAGCAGCCCGGGGGGTCTACGAGAGACCCAGTACTTC. Translation: CASSPGGLRETQYF.

The genes are TRBV5-1 and TRBJ1-5, with D perhaps TRBD1 (5 bases). The V end was cut by 0 bases, the J end by 7 bases, with 17 bases between. The CDR3 is made up of 16 amino acids. Germline CDR1 reads SGHRS; CDR2 reads YFSETQ. CDR3 region: CASSLGDSIEGQPQHF. DNA of the CDR3: TGCGCCAGCAGCTTGGGTGACAGCATTGAGGGCCAGCCCCAGCATTTT.

This chain connects TRBV12-3 or TRBV12-4 to TRBJ2-2; D gene unclear. The CDR3 is made up of 13 amino acids. Trimming pared 2 bases from V and 6 bases from J, leaving 7 bases between. Written as DNA, the CDR3 is TGTGCCAGCAGTTTAAGCCGGGCCGGGGAGCTGTTTTTT. Amino acid sequence: CASSLSRAGELFF.

The J gene is TRBJ2-6, the V gene TRBV5-4, with D possibly TRBD1 on 6 matching bases. CDR3 length: 18 residues. Deletions cut 6 bases from V and 0 bases from J, with 19 bases between. CDR1 and CDR2 (germline): SGHNT, YYREEE (reference sequence). The CDR3 spells CASKDTGTALSGANVLTF. DNA for the CDR3: TGTGCCAGCAAGGATACAGGGACCGCCCTCTCTGGGGCCAACGTCCTGACTTTC.

The rearrangement joins TRBV5-6 to TRBJ2-1; the D gene could be TRBD1 or TRBD2 (5 bases each). The CDR3 consists of 13 residues. V was clipped by 4 bases and J by 10 bases, with 15 bases between them. CDR1 SGHDT and CDR2 YYEEEE come from the germline V gene. The CDR3 region has the DNA TGTGCCAGCAGCCTCCCCTGGGGGAGAGAGCAGTTCTTC. This encodes CASSLPWGREQFF.

This clonotype turned up a few times. The chain has TRBV14 and TRBJ2-3, with TRBD2 matching over 8 bases. V shed 4 bases, J shed 12 bases, and the junction held 15 bases outside the gene matches. The germline V gene encodes CDR1 SGHDN and CDR2 FVKESK. The CDR3 is made up of 15 amino acids. The CDR3 sequence is CASSLPGTRVLDQYF. The CDR3 DNA reads TGTGCCAGCAGCCTGCCCGGGACTAGGGTACTAGATCAGTATTTT. The variable domain in full, completed from reference TRBV14 and TRBJ2-3, reads EAGVTQFPSHSVIEKGQTVTLRCDPISGHDNLYWYRRVMGKEIKFLLHFVKESKQDESGMPNNRFLAERTGGTYSTLKVQPAELEDSGVYFCASSLPGTRVLDQYFGPGTRLTVL.

This rearrangement joins TRBV6-5 to TRBJ1-2, with D unclear. Germline assignment: CDR1 MNHEY and CDR2 SVGAGI. This CDR3 spans 12 amino acids. Trimming cost V 0 bases and J 9 bases, with 8 bases left between them. CDR3 protein: CASSYSGFRYTF. In DNA form, the CDR3 reads TGTGCCAGCAGTTACTCTGGGTTTCGCTACACCTTC.

CDR3 nucleotide sequence: TGCGCCAGCAGCCAAGAACAGGGTTCTGGGGCCAACGTCCTGACTTTC. It codes for CASSQEQGSGANVLTF. This chain connects TRBV4-1 to TRBJ2-6; TRBD1 is a possible D gene (6 bases). Trimming removed 0 bases at V and 1 base at J, with 7 bases between. The V gene's germline CDR1 is MGHRA and CDR2 YSYEKL. The CDR3 runs 16 residues.

This chain uses TRBV25-1 with TRBJ2-5, with 9 positions matching TRBD1. In germline, CDR1 is MGHDK, CDR2 SYGVNS. With 1 base clipped from V and 0 bases from J, the junction kept 3 bases outside the gene matches. CDR3 length: 16 amino acids. CDR3 DNA: TGTGCCAGCAGTGAATCTGGGACAGGGCACCAAGAGACCCAGTACTTC. It encodes CASSESGTGHQETQYF.

In this sample, this clonotype turned up many times. The rearrangement uses TRBV12-3 or TRBV12-4 and TRBJ2-1; 11 bases align to TRBD2. The CDR3 is 15 residues long. V shed 7 bases and J 5 bases; nucleotides not matched to a gene: 7. CDR3 nucleotide sequence: TGTGCCAGCACTCTAGCGGGGGGCCTGAACAATGAGCAGTTCTTC. Translation gives CASTLAGGLNNEQFF.

This clonotype was detected only a few times. The CDR3 sequence: CSAAEGTVYGYTF. The CDR3 region has the DNA TGCAGTGCTGCGGAAGGGACAGTCTATGGCTACACCTTC. The chain employs TRBV20-1 and TRBJ1-2, with 7 bases that match TRBD1. The V and J ends lost 5 bases and 4 bases, in that order; junction bases with no gene match: 7. CDR1 is DFQATT and CDR2 is SNEGSKA in the germline V gene (reference sequence). The CDR3 consists of 13 residues.